These T cell receptor beta chains were read from a single sample in a study of T-cell memory formation after mild COVID-19. One entry per CDR3 protein results from TCRdb running MiXCR on the 5' RACE reads. The data contain roughly 240,000 distinct CDR3 sequences, about 17% of them seen just once; the ten biggest clones take up 20% to 25%. Sequenced input: PBMCs or a T cell subset sorted from them (not recorded which). These receptors were taken from a man aged 18 to 29 who had mild COVID-19 (a few samples of this study predate the infection). Cell type and time point are not known. CDR3s include the opening cysteine and the closing phenylalanine or tryptophan. A D gene is named only where the DNA matches it firmly. Clone sizes are given selectively: once, few, many, or a class where the clone is expanded.

.,few,TRBJ2-5,TRBV20-1,13,CSASGSLGRTQYF,TGCAGTGCGAGTGGGTCGCTCGGGCGGACCCAGTACTTC
TRBD1,.,TRBJ1-1,TRBV29-1,15,CSVEPDGQGNTEAFF,TGCAGCGTTGAACCCGATGGACAGGGTAACACTGAAGCTTTCTTT
.,.,TRBJ2-1,TRBV5-1,15,CASSFDGQTYNEQFF,TGCGCCAGCAGCTTTGACGGACAGACCTACAATGAGCAGTTCTTC
TRBD1,.,TRBJ1-2,TRBV28,14,CASSSGGRGYGYTF,TGTGCCAGCAGCTCAGGGGGACGGGGCTATGGCTACACCTTC
TRBD1,many,TRBJ1-4,TRBV9,15,CASSVDGTVNEKLFF,TGTGCCAGCAGCGTAGATGGGACAGTCAATGAAAAACTGTTTTTT
.,few,TRBJ2-7,TRBV5-1,14,CASGSGGPAYEQYF,TGCGCCAGCGGGAGCGGAGGGCCCGCCTACGAGCAGTACTTC
TRBD1,.,TRBJ2-3,TRBV7-9,16,CASSSLDRPSTDTQYF,TGTGCCAGCAGCTCACTGGACAGGCCCAGCACAGATACGCAGTATTTT
TRBD1,few,TRBJ2-7,TRBV20-1,13,CSARDRFTYEQYF,TGCAGTGCTAGGGACAGGTTTACCTACGAGCAGTACTTC
.,many,TRBJ1-4,TRBV9,14,CASSAAPEGEKLFF,TGTGCCAGCAGCGCGGCACCGGAGGGTGAAAAACTGTTTTTT
.,.,TRBJ2-3,TRBV7-8,14,CASSWRDSTDTQYF,TGTGCCAGCAGCTGGAGGGACAGCACAGATACGCAGTATTTT
TRBD1,few,TRBJ2-2,TRBV7-6,19,CASTNPLFDRGANTGELFF,TGTGCAAGCACCAACCCCCTCTTCGACAGGGGGGCGAACACCGGGGAGCTGTTTTTT
.,.,TRBJ1-1,TRBV29-1,13,CSVDDKPRTEAFF,TGCAGCGTCGATGACAAACCGAGGACTGAAGCTTTCTTT
.,.,TRBJ1-1,TRBV10-3,13,CAAYTVEGTEAFF,TGTGCCGCTTATACTGTTGAGGGCACTGAAGCTTTCTTT
.,few,TRBJ2-3,TRBV5-8,15,CASSLQVLHTDTQYF,TGTGCCAGCAGCTTGCAGGTACTCCACACAGATACGCAGTATTTT
.,.,TRBJ1-2,TRBV29-1,13,CSVVGTGSYGYTF,TGCAGCGTCGTAGGAACAGGGAGCTATGGCTACACCTTC
.,few,TRBJ2-2,TRBV4-3,15,CASSPEGRNTGELFF,TGCGCCAGCAGCCCCGAGGGACGGAACACCGGGGAGCTGTTTTTT
.,.,TRBJ2-7,TRBV29-1,13,CSVGARLNYEQYF,TGCAGCGTTGGGGCTAGGCTTAATTACGAGCAGTACTTC
.,once,TRBJ2-2,TRBV12-3/TRBV12-4,13,CASSVFSTGELFF,TGTGCCAGCTCAGTTTTTAGCACCGGGGAGCTGTTTTTT
TRBD1,.,TRBJ2-2,TRBV5-1,16,CASSMEDRGWTGELFF,TGCGCCAGCAGCATGGAGGACAGGGGATGGACCGGGGAGCTGTTTTTT
.,.,TRBJ1-1,TRBV3-1,16,CASSPSGQLWDTEAFF,TGTGCCAGCAGCCCCTCCGGACAGCTTTGGGACACTGAAGCTTTCTTT
.,once,TRBJ1-2,TRBV6-5,14,CASRLGGHNYGYTF,TGTGCCAGCCGGCTTGGGGGGCATAACTATGGCTACACCTTC
.,.,TRBJ1-5,TRBV5-1,14,CASSPGPVNQPQHF,TGCGCCAGCAGCCCGGGACCTGTAAATCAGCCCCAGCATTTT
TRBD2,few,TRBJ2-1,TRBV5-6,15,CASSFDQRGIDEQFF,TGTGCCAGCAGCTTTGACCAGCGGGGGATCGATGAGCAGTTCTTC
.,.,TRBJ2-3,TRBV11-2,13,CASSLEYLDTQYF,TGTGCCAGCAGCTTAGAGTATCTAGACACGCAGTATTTT
.,few,TRBJ2-1,TRBV6-5,15,CASRNGGLSYNEQFF,TGTGCCAGCAGGAACGGGGGCCTCTCCTACAATGAGCAGTTCTTC
.,.,TRBJ2-1,TRBV29-1,18,CSVEEWRAGGASYNEQFF,TGCAGCGTTGAAGAATGGAGGGCTGGAGGGGCTTCCTACAATGAGCAGTTCTTC
TRBD2,.,TRBJ2-2,TRBV7-2,16,CASRARTRSNTGELFF,TGTGCCAGCAGGGCCCGGACTAGATCGAACACCGGGGAGCTGTTTTTT
TRBD1,.,TRBJ2-4,TRBV5-6,15,CASSVGTGGANIQYF,TGTGCCAGCAGCGTTGGGACAGGGGGCGCGAACATTCAGTACTTC
.,few,TRBJ2-1,TRBV7-9,12,CASSTGRNEQFF,TGTGCCAGCAGTACAGGGAGAAATGAGCAGTTCTTC
.,.,TRBJ1-1,TRBV12-3/TRBV12-4,13,CASLQWGAAEAFF,TGTGCCAGCCTCCAGTGGGGGGCGGCTGAAGCTTTCTTT
TRBD1,.,TRBJ2-1,TRBV15,17,CATSRDDGQGAYIEQFF,TGTGCCACCAGCAGGGATGATGGACAGGGGGCTTATATTGAGCAGTTCTTC
TRBD1,.,TRBJ2-1,TRBV27,12,CATGTGYNEQFF,TGCGCTACCGGGACAGGGTACAATGAGCAGTTCTTC
TRBD1,.,TRBJ1-3,TRBV11-2,16,CASGQWDREPGNTIYF,TGTGCCAGCGGGCAATGGGACAGAGAACCTGGAAACACCATATATTTT
.,.,TRBJ2-7,TRBV20-1,11,CSAESSYEQYF,TGCAGTGCCGAGTCCAGCTACGAGCAGTACTTC
.,.,TRBJ2-3,TRBV3-1,15,CASSHSERGTDTQYF,TGTGCCAGCAGCCATTCCGAACGGGGCACAGATACGCAGTATTTT
.,few,TRBJ2-3,TRBV5-8,15,CASSLPTRYPDTQYF,TGTGCCAGCAGCTTGCCCACCCGGTATCCAGATACGCAGTATTTT
.,many,TRBJ2-7,TRBV7-2,12,CASSPWDGEQYF,TGTGCCAGCAGCCCCTGGGACGGCGAGCAGTACTTC
.,.,TRBJ2-5,TRBV3-1,14,CASSQDDGRETQYF,TGTGCCAGCAGCCAAGATGATGGGAGGGAGACCCAGTACTTC
TRBD2,.,TRBJ2-1,TRBV19,11,CASGGLAVQFF,TGTGCCAGCGGGGGACTAGCGGTGCAGTTCTTC
TRBD2,few,TRBJ2-3,TRBV7-9,16,CASSLATGGRTDTQYF,TGTGCCAGCAGCTTAGCGACGGGGGGGCGCACAGATACGCAGTATTTT
.,few,TRBJ2-1,TRBV4-3,12,CASSQEGGEQFF,TGCGCCAGCAGCCAAGAAGGGGGGGAGCAGTTCTTC
TRBD1,.,TRBJ1-1,TRBV10-3,11,CAVRGLTEAFF,TGTGCCGTCAGGGGGCTTACTGAAGCTTTCTTT
.,many,TRBJ2-2,TRBV6-5,15,CASSYVAGADGELFF,TGTGCCAGCAGTTACGTGGCAGGGGCAGACGGGGAGCTGTTTTTT
.,few,TRBJ1-1,TRBV7-2,13,CASSPWMNTEAFF,TGTGCCAGCAGCCCATGGATGAACACTGAAGCTTTCTTT
TRBD2,few,TRBJ2-1,TRBV19,15,CASTVAGGWIYEQFF,TGTGCCAGTACCGTGGCGGGGGGGTGGATATATGAGCAGTTCTTC
TRBD2,.,TRBJ2-3,TRBV6-4,15,CASSDTGGAVDTQYF,TGTGCCAGCAGTGATACCGGGGGGGCGGTAGATACGCAGTATTTT